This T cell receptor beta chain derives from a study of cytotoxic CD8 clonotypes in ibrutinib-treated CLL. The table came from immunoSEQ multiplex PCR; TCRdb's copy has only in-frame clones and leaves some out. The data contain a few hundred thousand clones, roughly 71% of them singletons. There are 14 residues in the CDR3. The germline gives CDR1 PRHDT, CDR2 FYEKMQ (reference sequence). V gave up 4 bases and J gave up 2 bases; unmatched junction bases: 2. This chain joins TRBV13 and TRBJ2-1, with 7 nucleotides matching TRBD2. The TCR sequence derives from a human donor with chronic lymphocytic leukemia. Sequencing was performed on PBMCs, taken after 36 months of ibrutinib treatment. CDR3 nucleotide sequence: TGTGCCAGCAGCTCCGGGGGGACCTACAATGAGCAGTTCTTC. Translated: CASSSGGTYNEQFF.